The T cell receptor (beta chain) under discussion was sequenced for a study of blood T cell repertoires in COVID-19. As for the study in general: Samples representing acute and convalescent COVID-19 were sourced from the United States, Italy and Spain. Sources were T cells, B-cell-depleted T cells, or PBMCs; the material itself was cDNA or gDNA.

This clone was counted a few times. In the authors' methods: Estimation of nucleated cell counts relied on the amplification of reference gene primers. The data were produced by immunoSEQ multiplex PCR, yet TCRdb's version contains in-frame clones alone and is incomplete. V and J calls and clone size are given by that table; D and trimming were obtained from the DNA. The table lists approximately 170,000 clones, around 79% of them singletons. The CDR3 has 13 amino acids. Trimming took 2 bases from V and 9 from J, leaving 14 bases between them. Germline CDR1 and CDR2: SGHDT and YYEEEE. The genes are TRBV5-6 and TRBJ2-5, with D perhaps TRBD1 (5 bases). This TCR came from a woman in her 50s with acute or convalescent COVID-19. The specimen was peripheral blood. CDR3 sequence: CASSFGLLGPQYF. CDR3 DNA: TGTGCCAGCAGCTTCGGCCTTTTGGGGCCCCAGTACTTC.